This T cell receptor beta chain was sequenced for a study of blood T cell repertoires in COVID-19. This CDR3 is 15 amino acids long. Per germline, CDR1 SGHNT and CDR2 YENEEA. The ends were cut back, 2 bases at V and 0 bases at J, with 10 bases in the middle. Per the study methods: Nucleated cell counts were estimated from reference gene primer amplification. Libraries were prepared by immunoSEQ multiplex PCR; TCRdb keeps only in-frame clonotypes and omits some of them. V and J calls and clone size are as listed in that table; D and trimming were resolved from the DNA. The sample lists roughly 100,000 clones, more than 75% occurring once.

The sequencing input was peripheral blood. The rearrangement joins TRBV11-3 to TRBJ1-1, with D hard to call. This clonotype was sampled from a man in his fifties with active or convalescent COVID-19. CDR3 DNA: TGTGCCAGCAGCTTAAGACAACTGTTGAACACTGAAGCTTTCTTT. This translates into CASSLRQLLNTEAFF.